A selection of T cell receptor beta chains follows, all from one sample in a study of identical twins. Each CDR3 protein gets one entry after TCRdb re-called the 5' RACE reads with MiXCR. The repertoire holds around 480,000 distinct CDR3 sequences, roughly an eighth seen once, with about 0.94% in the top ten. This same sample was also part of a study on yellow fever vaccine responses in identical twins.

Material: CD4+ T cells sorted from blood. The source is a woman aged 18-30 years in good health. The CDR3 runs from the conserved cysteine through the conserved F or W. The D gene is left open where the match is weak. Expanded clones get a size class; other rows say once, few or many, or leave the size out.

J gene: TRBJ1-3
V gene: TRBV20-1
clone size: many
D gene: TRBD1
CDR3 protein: CSASDTGGSRRGNTIYF
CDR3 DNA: TGCAGTGCTAGTGACACAGGGGGCTCTCGACGTGGAAACACCATATATTTT

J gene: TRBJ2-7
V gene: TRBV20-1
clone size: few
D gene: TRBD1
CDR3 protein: CSASRDSPYEQYF
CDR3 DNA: TGCAGTGCTAGCCGGGACAGTCCCTACGAGCAGTACTTC

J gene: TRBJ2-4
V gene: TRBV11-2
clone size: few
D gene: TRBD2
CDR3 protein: CASSLDRISGRDKNIQYF
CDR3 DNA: TGTGCCAGCAGCTTAGATCGGATTAGCGGGAGAGATAAAAACATTCAGTACTTC

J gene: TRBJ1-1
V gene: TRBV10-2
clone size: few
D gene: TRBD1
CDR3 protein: CASRDRVPPEAFF
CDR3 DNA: TGCGCCAGCAGGGACAGGGTTCCTCCCGAAGCTTTCTTT

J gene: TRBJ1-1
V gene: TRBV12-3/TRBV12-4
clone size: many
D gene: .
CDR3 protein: CASRWDTSNTEAFF
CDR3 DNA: TGTGCCAGCAGATGGGACACCTCGAACACTGAAGCTTTCTTT

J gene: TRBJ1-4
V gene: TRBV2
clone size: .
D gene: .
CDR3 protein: CASCRTVNEKLFF
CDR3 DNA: TGTGCCAGCTGTCGGACAGTTAATGAAAAGCTGTTTTTT

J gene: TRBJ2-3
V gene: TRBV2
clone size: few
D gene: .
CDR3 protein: CASGAGISGPTDTQYF
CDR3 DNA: TGTGCCAGCGGGGCCGGGATAAGCGGACCTACAGATACGCAGTATTTT

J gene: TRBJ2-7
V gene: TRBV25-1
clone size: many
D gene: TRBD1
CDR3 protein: CASSDLGQDDYEQYF
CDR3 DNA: TGTGCCAGCAGTGATTTGGGACAGGATGACTACGAGCAGTACTTC

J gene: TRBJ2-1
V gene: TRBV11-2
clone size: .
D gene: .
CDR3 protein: CASSLEIMGEQFF
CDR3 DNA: TGTGCCAGCAGCTTAGAAATCATGGGTGAGCAGTTCTTC

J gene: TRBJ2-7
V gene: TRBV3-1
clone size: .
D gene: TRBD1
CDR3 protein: CASSQAGTGAWSEQYF
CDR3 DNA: TGTGCCAGCAGCCAAGCCGGGACAGGGGCATGGAGCGAGCAGTACTTC

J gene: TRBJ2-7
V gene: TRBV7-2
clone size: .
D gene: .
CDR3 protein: CASSRTGFGYEQYF
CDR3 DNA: TGTGCCAGCAGCCGCACAGGCTTCGGGTACGAGCAGTACTTC

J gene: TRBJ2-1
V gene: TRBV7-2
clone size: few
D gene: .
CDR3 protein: CASSPRLTGGNEQFF
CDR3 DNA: TGTGCCAGCAGCCCTAGGCTCACAGGCGGCAATGAGCAGTTCTTC

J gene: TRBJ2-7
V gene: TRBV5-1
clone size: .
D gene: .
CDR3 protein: CASSLAPASREQYF
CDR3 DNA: TGCGCCAGCAGCTTGGCCCCGGCCTCTCGCGAGCAGTACTTC